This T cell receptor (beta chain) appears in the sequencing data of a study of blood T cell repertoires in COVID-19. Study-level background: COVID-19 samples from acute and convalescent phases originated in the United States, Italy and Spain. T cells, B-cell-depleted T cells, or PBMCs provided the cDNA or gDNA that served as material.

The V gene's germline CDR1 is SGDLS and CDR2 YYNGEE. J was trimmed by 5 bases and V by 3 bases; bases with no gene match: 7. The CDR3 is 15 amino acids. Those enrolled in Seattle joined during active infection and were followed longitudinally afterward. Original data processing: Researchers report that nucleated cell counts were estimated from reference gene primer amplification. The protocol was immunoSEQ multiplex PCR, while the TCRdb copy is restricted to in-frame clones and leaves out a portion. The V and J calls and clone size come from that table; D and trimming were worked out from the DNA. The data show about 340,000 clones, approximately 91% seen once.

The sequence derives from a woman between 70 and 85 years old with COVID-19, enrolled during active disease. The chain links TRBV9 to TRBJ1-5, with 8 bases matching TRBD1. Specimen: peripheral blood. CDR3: CASSDDRGGDQPQHF. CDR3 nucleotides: TGTGCCAGCAGCGACGACAGGGGTGGGGATCAGCCCCAGCATTTT. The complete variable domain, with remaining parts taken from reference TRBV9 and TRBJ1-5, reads DSGVTQTPKHLITATGQRVTLRCSPRSGDLSVYWYQQSLDQGLQFLIQYYNGEERAKGNILERFSAQQFPDLHSELNLSSLELGDSALYFCASSDDRGGDQPQHFGDGTRLSIL.